The 7 T cell receptor beta chains in this list originate from one sample, sequenced in a study of blood T cell repertoires in COVID-19. Using immunoSEQ multiplex PCR, the repertoire was profiled, and TCRdb retains in-frame clones only, with some absent. The sample lists about 150,000 clones, 65% to 90% occurring once. The specimen sequenced was peripheral blood. The receptors shown here come from a woman aged 60 to 75 with active or convalescent COVID-19.

The chain links TRBV24-1 to TRBJ1-3; D is unresolved. The germline V gene encodes CDR1 KGHDR and CDR2 SFDVKD. The CDR3 covers 13 residues. The V end was cut by 3 bases, the J end by 3 bases, with 5 bases between. The CDR3 DNA follows: TGTGCCACCAGTGATCGTCTTGGAAACACCATATATTTT. Amino acids: CATSDRLGNTIYF.

Details on this clone: One end of the junction fails to match germline, which may point to a read error. V gene TRBV6-5 combines with J gene TRBJ2-3, with TRBD2 matching 8 bases. The CDR3 runs to 12 residues. Germline V lookup: CDR1 MNHEY, CDR2 SVGAGI. CDR3 nucleotides: TGCGCTACGGGGGGGGTCACAGATACGCAGTATTTT. Protein: CATGGVTDTQYF.

The chain links TRBV19 to TRBJ1-1; possible D gene TRBD1, 5 bases. Trimming cost V 7 bases and J 0 bases, with 18 bases left between them. Germline-derived CDR1 and CDR2 are LNHDA and SQIVND (reference sequence). The CDR3 runs to 16 residues. CDR3 amino acids: CASTKVGQGMNTEAFF. CDR3 bases: TGTGCCAGTACCAAAGTCGGGCAGGGAATGAACACTGAAGCTTTCTTT.

V gene TRBV28 combines with J gene TRBJ1-2; the D is unclear. Germline lookup yields CDR1 MDHEN and CDR2 SYDVKM. V was trimmed by 7 bases and J by 4 bases, leaving 13 bases between them. The CDR3 contains 13 residues. The CDR3 loop is CASTLVVAYGYTF. The CDR3 DNA sequence: TGTGCCAGCACCTTAGTTGTTGCCTATGGCTACACCTTC.

This clone was picked up a small number of times. This sequence joins TRBV6-5 and TRBJ2-3; TRBD2 matches at 7 bases. V dropped 9 bases and J dropped 2; count of bases not matched to a gene: 5. Germline CDR1 is MNHEY and CDR2 is SVGAGI. This CDR3 has 13 residues. CDR3 amino acids: CASLRGFTDTQYF. The CDR3 DNA reads TGTGCCAGTCTGCGGGGGTTCACAGATACGCAGTATTTT.

This clone was picked up a small number of times. The chain combines TRBV10-2 with TRBJ2-7; TRBD1 aligns across 7 bases. Per the germline V gene, CDR1 is WSHSY and CDR2 is SAAADI. The J segment lost 6 bases and the V segment lost 6 bases, leaving 5 bases of the junction unmatched. CDR3 length equals 12 residues. CDR3 nucleotide sequence: TGCGCCAGCAGCGACAGGGATGTCGAGCAGTACGTC. Its translation: CASSDRDVEQYV.

This clone was counted only a few times. This chain uses TRBV28 with TRBJ2-7, with D hard to call. Germline values: CDR1 MDHEN, CDR2 SYDVKM. V shed 11 bases and J shed 1 base, with 9 bases lying between them. The CDR3 totals 11 residues. CDR3 loop: CASGPSYEQYF. The CDR3 nucleotides read TGTGCCTCTGGGCCGTCCTACGAGCAGTACTTC.